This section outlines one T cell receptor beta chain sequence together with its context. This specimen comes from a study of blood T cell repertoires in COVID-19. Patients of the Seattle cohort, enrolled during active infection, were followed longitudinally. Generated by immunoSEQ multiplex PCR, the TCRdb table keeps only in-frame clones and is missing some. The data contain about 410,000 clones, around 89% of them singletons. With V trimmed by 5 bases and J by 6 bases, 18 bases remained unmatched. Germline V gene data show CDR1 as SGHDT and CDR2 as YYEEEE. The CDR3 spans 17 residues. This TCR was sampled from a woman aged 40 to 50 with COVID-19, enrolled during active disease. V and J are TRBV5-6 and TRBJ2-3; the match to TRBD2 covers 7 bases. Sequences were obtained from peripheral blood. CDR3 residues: CASRIGTKLVLSDTQYF. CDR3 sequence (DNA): TGTGCCAGCAGGATAGGGACTAAACTCGTTCTTTCCGATACGCAGTATTTT.